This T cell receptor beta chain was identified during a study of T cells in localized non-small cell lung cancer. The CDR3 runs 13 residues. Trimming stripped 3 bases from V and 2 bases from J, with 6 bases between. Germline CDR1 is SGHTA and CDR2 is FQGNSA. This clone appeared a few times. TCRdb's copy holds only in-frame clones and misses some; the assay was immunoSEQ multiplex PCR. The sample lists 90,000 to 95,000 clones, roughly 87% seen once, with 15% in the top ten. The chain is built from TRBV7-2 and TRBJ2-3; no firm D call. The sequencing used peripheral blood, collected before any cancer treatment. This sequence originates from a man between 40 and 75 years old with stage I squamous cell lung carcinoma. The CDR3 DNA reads TGTGCCAGCAGCTTTTCTCCCACAGATACGCAGTATTTT. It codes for CASSFSPTDTQYF.